The next 25 T cell receptor beta chains were all read from a single sample in a study of shared clonotypes between healthy human individuals. Naive CD8 cells comprised CD45RO-negative, CCR7-positively selected cells, excluding terminally differentiated effector memory CD45RA+ cells. Libraries were prepared by immunoSEQ multiplex PCR; TCRdb keeps only in-frame clonotypes and omits some of them. This table holds 2 million to 2.5 million clones, about 93% found once. The specimen was naive CD8+ T cells from PBMCs. The receptor source for this set is a man aged 18 to 29 in good health. Some clones in this sample may be carry-over from other donors' samples.

The V and J genes are TRBV5-3 and TRBJ2-7; D assignment may be TRBD1 or TRBD2 (5 bases each). TRBV5-3 is sorted into the ORF group, with uncertain function. Trimming took off 3 bases at V and 5 bases at J, with 18 bases between the two ends. The CDR3 covers 15 residues. Written as DNA, the CDR3 is TGTGCCAGAAGCTCCCGGGACGTTTTGAGCCACGAGCAGTACTTC. It translates to CARSSRDVLSHEQYF.

This clone has a single count. Other DNA sequences within the sample encode an identical CDR3. The rearrangement links TRBV7-9 to TRBJ1-2, with D possibly matching TRBD1 (6 bases). There are 12 residues in the CDR3. Germline V gives CDR1 SEHNR, CDR2 FQNEAQ (reference sequence). V gave up 3 bases and J gave up 7 bases, with 9 bases separating them. The CDR3 region is CASSFGGGGYTF. Written as DNA, the CDR3 is TGTGCCAGCAGCTTTGGAGGGGGTGGCTACACCTTC.

V and J are TRBV19 and TRBJ1-5, with 8 positions matching TRBD1. Germline lookup yields CDR1 LNHDA and CDR2 SQIVND (reference sequence). CDR3 length equals 16 residues. V shed 0 bases and J 11 bases; nucleotides not matched to a gene: 12. The CDR3, as DNA: TGTGCCAGTAGTATAGACATGGGACAGGCTCAACTGTCCCAGCATTTT. Protein: CASSIDMGQAQLSQHF.

The chain carries TRBV30 and TRBJ2-2, with D maybe TRBD2 (6 bases). Deletions cut 3 bases from V and 1 base from J, with 12 bases between. CDR1 is GTSNPN and CDR2 is SVGIG in the germline V gene (reference sequence). The CDR3 extends over 15 amino acids. CDR3 in DNA: TGTGCCTGGAGCCCCGGGAGACAGAACACCGGGGAGCTGTTTTTT. This codes for CAWSPGRQNTGELFF.

This sequence joins TRBV4-3 and TRBJ1-2; D gene uncertain. The V end was cut by 0 bases, the J end by 6 bases, with 11 bases between. The CDR3 covers 14 residues. Looked up from germline, CDR1 is LGHNA and CDR2 is YSLEER. The DNA of the CDR3 is TGCGCCAGCAGCCAAGATTTACCGACGGATGGCTACACCTTC. Translation: CASSQDLPTDGYTF.

The genes are TRBV6-1 and TRBJ1-5; D unresolved. Germline V gene data show CDR1 as MNHNS and CDR2 as SASEGT. V was cut by 4 bases and J by 2 bases, with 9 bases left in between. The CDR3 length is 14 residues. CDR3 sequence reads: CASSAWRGNQPQHF. The DNA of the CDR3 is TGTGCCAGCAGTGCGTGGAGGGGCAATCAGCCCCAGCATTTT.

The gene calls are TRBV6-5 and TRBJ2-1; maybe TRBD1 (7 bases). In germline, CDR1 is MNHEY, CDR2 SVGAGI. CDR3 length: 13 amino acids. V lost 6 bases and J lost 6, with 12 bases in between. DNA of the CDR3: TGTGCCAGCAGCCGACAGGGACTCAATGAGCAGTTCTTC. It encodes CASSRQGLNEQFF.

J is TRBJ2-1 and V is TRBV27, with a weak D call TRBD1 (7 bases). CDR1 and CDR2 from the germline V gene are MNHEY and SMNVEV (reference sequence). The CDR3 is made up of 15 amino acids. Trimming stripped 3 bases from V and 9 bases from J, with 18 bases between. The CDR3 region is CASSFMGRQGGEQFF. The CDR3 DNA follows: TGTGCCAGCAGTTTTATGGGCCGCCAGGGGGGTGAGCAGTTCTTC.

This sequence joins TRBV7-9 and TRBJ2-5; 9 nucleotides agree with TRBD2. The length of the CDR3 is 17 residues. CDR1 and CDR2 (germline): SEHNR, FQNEAQ (reference sequence). Trimming removed 1 base from V and 4 bases from J; junction bases left unmatched: 10. The DNA for the CDR3 is TGTGCCAGCAGCTTAGGGGAGTTAGCGGGAGTACTAGAGACCCAGTACTTC. It encodes CASSLGELAGVLETQYF.

The chain couples TRBV4-1 to TRBJ2-2; D might be TRBD1 (7 bases). V was pared by 0 bases and J by 3 bases, with 14 bases between. Per the germline V gene, CDR1 is MGHRA and CDR2 is YSYEKL. The CDR3 loop spans 17 amino acids. CDR3 protein: CASSQDQQGTHTGELFF. Written as DNA, the CDR3 is TGCGCCAGCAGCCAAGATCAACAGGGGACTCACACCGGGGAGCTGTTTTTT.

This clone was recorded once. The rearrangement joins TRBV7-9 to TRBJ1-1, with 7 positions matching TRBD1. The J segment lost 0 bases and the V segment lost 10 bases, leaving 5 bases of the junction unmatched. Germline CDR1 is SEHNR and CDR2 is FQNEAQ (reference sequence). This CDR3 has 13 residues. The CDR3 loop is CATSGGLNTEAFF. Here the CDR3 DNA reads TGTGCCACTTCAGGGGGGTTGAACACTGAAGCTTTCTTT.

The chain joins TRBV6-6 to TRBJ2-1; 11 nucleotides match TRBD1. The germline gives CDR1 MNHNY, CDR2 SVGAGI (reference sequence). The CDR3 is 15 amino acids. The V gene end was trimmed by 6 bases and the J gene end by 3 bases; junction bases not matched to a gene: 4. The chain's CDR3 is CASSWDRGIYNEQFF. The CDR3 DNA follows: TGTGCCAGCAGCTGGGACAGGGGGATCTACAATGAGCAGTTCTTC.

Points on this clone: This same CDR3 is encoded by further DNA sequences in the sample. Here the CDR3 DNA reads TGCGCCAGCAGCCCGGGACTAGCGGGAGGGCCAGGAGAGACCCAGTACTTC. The encoded protein is CASSPGLAGGPGETQYF. This chain uses TRBV4-3 with TRBJ2-5; 16 bases agree with TRBD2. V lost 4 bases and J lost 4; bases outside the gene matches: 6. CDR3 length equals 17 residues. Germline V gene sequence: CDR1 LGHNA, CDR2 YSLEER.

Turning to this clone: The same CDR3 also results from other DNA sequences found in this sample. The rearrangement links TRBV6-5 to TRBJ2-7; D ambiguous. Germline V gene sequence: CDR1 MNHEY, CDR2 SVGAGI. The CDR3 has 11 residues. V was pared by 0 bases and J by 7 bases, with 4 bases between. CDR3: CASSYSGEQYF. In nucleotides, the CDR3 is TGTGCCAGCAGTTACTCGGGGGAGCAGTACTTC.

The rearrangement joins TRBV14 to TRBJ2-7, with 7 bases lining up with TRBD1. V shed 4 bases, J shed 6 bases, and the junction held 12 bases outside the gene matches. The CDR3 sequence is 15 residues long. Germline V gene sequence: CDR1 SGHDN, CDR2 FVKESK. The CDR3 region is CASSREDRVRSEQYF. The CDR3 DNA is TGTGCCAGCAGCCGGGAAGACAGGGTTCGATCCGAGCAGTACTTC. The full variable domain, with the rest looked up from reference TRBV14 and TRBJ2-7, is EAGVTQFPSHSVIEKGQTVTLRCDPISGHDNLYWYRRVMGKEIKFLLHFVKESKQDESGMPNNRFLAERTGGTYSTLKVQPAELEDSGVYFCASSREDRVRSEQYFGPGTRLTVT.

The CDR3 DNA sequence: TGCGCCAGCAGCTTGGTTCCAGGGTCCGGAGAGACCCAGTACTTC. This translates into CASSLVPGSGETQYF. V gene TRBV5-1 combines with J gene TRBJ2-5, with D tentatively TRBD1 (5 bases). Between the trimmed V and J ends, which lost 0 bases and 4 bases, there was a span of 13 bases. This CDR3 has 15 amino acids. The germline CDR1 and CDR2 sequences are SGHRS and YFSETQ.

This chain uses TRBV29-1 with TRBJ2-2; the match to TRBD2 covers 7 bases. CDR3 length: 18 residues. Germline V gives CDR1 SQVTM, CDR2 ANQGSEA. V lost 6 bases and J lost 6; bases outside the gene matches: 22. Written as DNA, the CDR3 is TGCAGCGTGGGGGAGGGCGGGAGAGATGTTTCACGTGCCGGGGAGCTGTTTTTT. Amino acids: CSVGEGGRDVSRAGELFF.

V is TRBV28 and J is TRBJ1-5; no clear D gene. V was shortened by 3 bases and J by 7 bases, with 16 bases between the two germline ends. The CDR3 runs to 15 residues. From germline, CDR1 is MDHEN and CDR2 SYDVKM. The CDR3 bases are TGTGCCAGCAGTTTGGCCGGGTGGTCAAGGCAGCCCCAGCATTTT. Residues: CASSLAGWSRQPQHF.

This chain links TRBV6-6 with TRBJ2-1, with 7 bases identical to TRBD1. The CDR3 totals 13 residues. Germline V CDR1 and CDR2: MNHNY, SVGAGI (reference sequence). V was clipped by 2 bases and J by 8 bases; unmatched bases: 3. CDR3 sequence: CASSYGTVDEQFF. DNA of the CDR3: TGTGCCAGCAGTTACGGGACAGTGGATGAGCAGTTCTTC.

The DNA for the CDR3 is TGTGCCAGCAGTGTCCCACGTAAACCGGGACCCAAGACCCAGTACTTC. Its protein product is CASSVPRKPGPKTQYF. The genes are TRBV28 and TRBJ2-5; perhaps D is TRBD1 or TRBD2 (5 bases each). Germline lookup yields CDR1 MDHEN and CDR2 SYDVKM. The CDR3 consists of 16 residues. The V and J ends lost 5 bases and 6 bases respectively, with 22 bases between them.

This chain uses TRBV30 with TRBJ1-1; 10 bases match TRBD1. The CDR3 covers 15 residues. Germline-derived CDR1 and CDR2 are GTSNPN and SVGIG (reference sequence). The V and J ends lost 0 bases and 7 bases, in that order; junction bases with no gene match: 8. The CDR3 here is CAWSVLPGQGFEAFF. CDR3 nucleotides: TGTGCCTGGAGTGTCCTACCGGGACAGGGGTTTGAAGCTTTCTTT.

Details on this clone: Other DNA variants within this sample encode the same CDR3. CDR3 nucleotide sequence: TGTGCCAGCAGCGGCGGACAGGGAAACACCGGGGAGCTGTTTTTT. Translating it yields CASSGGQGNTGELFF. This sequence joins TRBV9 and TRBJ2-2, with TRBD1 matching 8 bases. Per germline, CDR1 SGDLS and CDR2 YYNGEE. Trimming took 3 bases from V and 2 from J; bases not matched to a gene: 3. This CDR3 contains 15 residues.

Concerning this clone: The same CDR3 can be traced to other DNA sequences in this sample. This sequence joins TRBV27 and TRBJ2-1; D call uncertain. Per germline, CDR1 MNHEY and CDR2 SMNVEV (reference sequence). The V end lost 5 bases, the J end lost 7 bases, and 9 bases lay between the germline ends. The CDR3 totals 12 residues. In DNA, the CDR3 is TGTGCCAGCAGTCCGCTAGGAAATGAGCAGTTCTTC. This translates into CASSPLGNEQFF.

The rearrangement uses TRBV27 and TRBJ1-1; D gene uncertain. Germline V gene sequence: CDR1 MNHEY, CDR2 SMNVEV (reference sequence). V gave up 7 bases and J gave up 1 base, with 10 bases separating them. The CDR3 runs 13 residues. The CDR3 sequence: CASTSAGNTEAFF. Here the CDR3 DNA reads TGTGCCAGCACCTCGGCAGGGAACACTGAAGCTTTCTTT.

As regards this clone: This same CDR3 is encoded by further DNA sequences in the sample. J is TRBJ2-7 and V is TRBV7-9; D ambiguous. Germline loops: CDR1 SEHNR, CDR2 FQNEAQ (reference sequence). The CDR3 runs 13 residues. The V end was cut by 4 bases, the J end by 5 bases, with 12 bases between. In DNA form, the CDR3 reads TGTGCCAGCAGCTCGCCCCTGGGTGACGAGCAGTACTTC. Its protein is CASSSPLGDEQYF.